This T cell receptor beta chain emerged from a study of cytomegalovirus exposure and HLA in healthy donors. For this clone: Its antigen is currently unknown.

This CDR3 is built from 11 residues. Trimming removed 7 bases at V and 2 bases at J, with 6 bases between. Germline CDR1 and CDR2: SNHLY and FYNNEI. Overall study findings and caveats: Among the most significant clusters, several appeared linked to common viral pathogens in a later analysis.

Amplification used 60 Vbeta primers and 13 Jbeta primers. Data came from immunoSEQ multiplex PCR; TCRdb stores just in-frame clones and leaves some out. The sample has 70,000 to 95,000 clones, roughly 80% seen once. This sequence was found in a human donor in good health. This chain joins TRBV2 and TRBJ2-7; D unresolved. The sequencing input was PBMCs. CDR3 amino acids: CASTIAYEQYF. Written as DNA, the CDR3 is TGTGCCAGCACCATTGCCTACGAGCAGTACTTC.